Included here is one T cell receptor (beta chain) sequence, with context. Trimming took 4 bases from V and 3 from J, leaving 7 bases between them. The CDR3 loop spans 13 amino acids. As originally analysed: Amplification with reference gene primers provided the estimates of nucleated cell counts. Assay: immunoSEQ multiplex PCR; the TCRdb copy retains only in-frame clones and omits some. The V and J calls and clone size were taken over from that table, and D and trimming were inferred from the DNA. The data contain under 350,000 clones, roughly nine tenths of them singletons. The data stem from a study of blood T cell repertoires in COVID-19. Turning to the study itself: Spain, Italy and the United States supplied samples that represented acute and convalescent COVID-19. T cells, B-cell-depleted T cells, or PBMCs provided the cDNA or gDNA that served as material.

This chain joins TRBV12-3 or TRBV12-4 and TRBJ2-1, with D maybe TRBD2 (6 bases). This receptor was identified in a man between 18 and 35 years old with active or convalescent COVID-19. The material sequenced was peripheral blood. The CDR3 DNA reads TGTGCCAGCAGTTCTAGCGTCTACAATGAGCAGTTCTTC. Its protein product is CASSSSVYNEQFF.